This T cell receptor beta chain stems from a study of blood T cell repertoires in COVID-19. The overall study: There were acute and convalescent COVID-19 samples, and they came from the United States, Italy and Spain. Sources were T cells, B-cell-depleted T cells, or PBMCs; the material itself was cDNA or gDNA.

The germline V gene has CDR1 KGHSH and CDR2 LQKENI. Germline trimming cut 4 bases from V and 5 bases from J; bases unmatched to any gene: 7. The CDR3 totals 16 residues. Per the original data handling: How many nucleated cells were present was estimated from reference gene primer amplification. Profiled with immunoSEQ multiplex PCR; TCRdb holds only in-frame clones, not every one. The DNA was the basis for D and trimming; V, J and clone size are from that table. Of approximately 190,000 clones detected, roughly four fifths appear once; the ten largest clones hold about 5.1%. The specimen sequenced was peripheral blood. J is TRBJ2-2 and V is TRBV18, with 10 bases identical to TRBD2. The clonotype comes from a woman aged 70 to 79 with active or convalescent COVID-19. This chain's CDR3 is CASSLSAGGPTGELFF. In nucleotides, the CDR3 is TGTGCCAGCTCACTATCAGCGGGAGGGCCAACCGGGGAGCTGTTTTTT.